This is a list of T cell receptor beta chains from one sample in a study of cytomegalovirus exposure and HLA in healthy donors. TCRdb's table, derived via immunoSEQ multiplex PCR, lists solely in-frame clones and lacks some. The sample includes 130,000 or so clones, 60% to 80% of them seen just once. Sequencing input: PBMCs. Source of these receptors: a man aged 40-49 years in good health and CMV-seronegative. Each CDR3 is given with its conserved first and last residue. The D gene is left open where the match is weak. The listing skips clone size in some rows; elsewhere it reads once, few, many or a size class.

size: NA; D: TRBD2; V: TRBV4-3; length: 18; J: TRBJ2-1; CDR3: CASSPGLAGGFAYNEQFF; DNA: TGCGCCAGCAGCCCCGGACTAGCGGGGGGGTTTGCCTACAATGAGCAGTTCTTC
size: NA; D: TRBD1; V: TRBV2; length: 14; J: TRBJ2-5; CDR3: CASKDRDFSETQYF; DNA: TGTGCCAGCAAAGACAGGGATTTCTCAGAGACCCAGTACTTC
size: once; D: TRBD1; V: TRBV6-5; length: 16; J: TRBJ1-5; CDR3: CASSYSGQGGNQPQHF; DNA: TGTGCCAGCAGTTACTCAGGACAGGGCGGCAATCAGCCCCAGCATTTT
size: NA; D: TRBD1; V: TRBV19; length: 17; J: TRBJ1-1; CDR3: CASSIAGTGIMNTEAFF; DNA: TGTGCCAGTAGTATAGCTGGGACAGGGATAATGAACACTGAAGCTTTCTTT
size: NA; D: NA; V: TRBV14; length: 15; J: TRBJ2-5; CDR3: CASSQAVTYKETQYF; DNA: TGTGCCAGCAGCCAAGCTGTGACATACAAAGAGACCCAGTACTTC
size: NA; D: NA; V: TRBV7-6; length: 14; J: TRBJ2-7; CDR3: CASSLEGTAGEQYF; DNA: TGTGCCAGCAGCTTAGAGGGCACCGCGGGAGAGCAGTACTTC
size: once; D: NA; V: TRBV28; length: 14; J: TRBJ1-2; CDR3: CASSFGRTNYGYTF; DNA: TGTGCCAGCAGTTTCGGGAGGACTAACTATGGCTACACCTTC
size: NA; D: NA; V: TRBV29-1; length: 15; J: TRBJ1-5; CDR3: CSVVAGAGGNQPQHF; DNA: TGCAGCGTTGTAGCTGGGGCAGGGGGCAATCAGCCCCAGCATTTT
size: NA; D: TRBD2; V: TRBV29-1; length: 17; J: TRBJ2-1; CDR3: CSVEEGSGTSFYNEQFF; DNA: TGCAGCGTTGAAGAGGGGTCCGGGACTAGCTTCTACAATGAGCAGTTCTTC
size: NA; D: TRBD2; V: TRBV29-1; length: 17; J: TRBJ2-1; CDR3: CSVDHGTSGRHYNEQFF; DNA: TGCAGCGTTGATCACGGGACTAGCGGGCGACACTACAATGAGCAGTTCTTC
size: NA; D: NA; V: TRBV7-8; length: 14; J: TRBJ2-5; CDR3: CASSLPAVGETQYF; DNA: TGTGCCAGCAGCTTACCTGCGGTCGGTGAGACCCAGTACTTC
size: few; D: TRBD1; V: TRBV19; length: 14; J: TRBJ2-2; CDR3: CASRGTGSTGELFF; DNA: TGTGCCAGTAGAGGGACAGGGTCCACCGGGGAGCTGTTTTTT
size: few; D: NA; V: TRBV27; length: 14; J: TRBJ2-7; CDR3: CASSLIAPAAEQYF; DNA: TGTGCCAGCAGTTTAATAGCACCCGCGGCCGAGCAGTACTTC
size: NA; D: TRBD1; V: TRBV5-1; length: 19; J: TRBJ2-3; CDR3: CASSLALSSTGKGTDTQYF; DNA: TGCGCCAGCAGCCTGGCCCTCTCCTCGACAGGGAAGGGGACAGATACGCAGTATTTT
size: NA; D: TRBD2; V: TRBV2; length: 18; J: TRBJ2-3; CDR3: CASRGLAGGYGSTDTQYF; DNA: TGTGCCAGCAGGGGACTAGCGGGGGGCTACGGTAGCACAGATACGCAGTATTTT
size: NA; D: TRBD1; V: TRBV2; length: 15; J: TRBJ2-6; CDR3: CASSTGVAGANVLTF; DNA: TGTGCCAGCAGCACAGGGGTTGCTGGGGCCAACGTCCTGACTTTC
size: NA; D: NA; V: TRBV19; length: 13; J: TRBJ2-3; CDR3: CASSNRPGDTQYF; DNA: TGTGCCAGTAGCAACCGACCGGGAGATACGCAGTATTTT
size: NA; D: TRBD2; V: TRBV25-1; length: 16; J: TRBJ2-5; CDR3: CASSDGGGGMGETQYF; DNA: TGTGCCAGCAGTGACGGGGGCGGGGGGATGGGGGAGACCCAGTACTTC
size: NA; D: NA; V: TRBV7-9; length: 14; J: TRBJ2-7; CDR3: CASSLVPGSYEQYF; DNA: TGTGCCAGCAGCTTAGTTCCGGGATCCTACGAGCAGTACTTC
size: NA; D: NA; V: TRBV9; length: 14; J: TRBJ1-1; CDR3: CASSAYRVNTEAFF; DNA: TGTGCCAGCAGCGCCTACAGGGTAAACACTGAAGCTTTCTTT
size: few; D: NA; V: TRBV10-1; length: 13; J: TRBJ2-7; CDR3: CASSERDNREQYF; DNA: TGCGCCAGCAGTGAGAGAGACAATCGAGAGCAGTACTTC
size: NA; D: TRBD2; V: TRBV27; length: 12; J: TRBJ2-2; CDR3: CASSISGGVLFF; DNA: TGTGCCAGCAGCATTAGCGGGGGAGTGTTGTTTTTT
size: few; D: NA; V: TRBV4-1; length: 18; J: TRBJ2-1; CDR3: CASSQVPTGWRTYNEQFF; DNA: TGCGCCAGCAGCCAAGTCCCCACAGGGTGGCGCACCTACAATGAGCAGTTCTTC
size: NA; D: TRBD1; V: TRBV18; length: 15; J: TRBJ2-7; CDR3: CASSQDRGPAYEQYF; DNA: TGTGCCAGCTCACAGGACAGGGGGCCAGCCTACGAGCAGTACTTC
size: NA; D: TRBD1; V: TRBV18; length: 16; J: TRBJ1-4; CDR3: CASSQGQAATNEKLFF; DNA: TGTGCCAGCTCTCAAGGACAGGCTGCAACTAATGAAAAACTGTTTTTT
size: once; D: NA; V: TRBV29-1; length: 16; J: TRBJ1-2; CDR3: CSVGKDGREANYGYTF; DNA: TGCAGCGTTGGAAAAGACGGGAGAGAAGCTAACTATGGCTACACCTTC
size: once; D: NA; V: TRBV29-1; length: 16; J: TRBJ1-1; CDR3: CSVIGAPSGVSTEAFF; DNA: TGCAGCGTCATTGGTGCTCCGTCAGGGGTTAGCACTGAAGCTTTCTTT
size: NA; D: NA; V: TRBV5-6; length: 12; J: TRBJ1-1; CDR3: CASSLSRTEAFF; DNA: TGTGCCAGCAGCCTGTCGCGCACTGAAGCTTTCTTT
size: NA; D: NA; V: TRBV28; length: 16; J: TRBJ1-6; CDR3: CASSFPLSSYNSPLHF; DNA: TGTGCCAGCAGTTTCCCTCTGAGCTCCTATAATTCACCCCTCCACTTT
size: NA; D: NA; V: TRBV19; length: 14; J: TRBJ2-5; CDR3: CASSLQGPQETQYF; DNA: TGTGCCAGTAGCCTACAGGGACCACAAGAGACCCAGTACTTC
size: NA; D: NA; V: TRBV28; length: 17; J: TRBJ2-5; CDR3: CASSLWGVGGAMETQYF; DNA: TGTGCCAGCAGTTTATGGGGGGTAGGGGGGGCGATGGAGACCCAGTACTTC
size: NA; D: NA; V: TRBV2; length: 17; J: TRBJ2-3; CDR3: CASNDPLGGGRTDTQYF; DNA: TGTGCCAGCAACGACCCTTTAGGGGGGGGCCGGACAGATACGCAGTATTTT
size: NA; D: NA; V: TRBV9; length: 17; J: TRBJ2-2; CDR3: CASSKPLTDLNTGELFF; DNA: TGTGCCAGCAGCAAGCCTCTGACAGACTTGAACACCGGGGAGCTGTTTTTT
size: NA; D: TRBD1; V: TRBV4-1; length: 15; J: TRBJ1-6; CDR3: CASSQDTGGNSPLHF; DNA: TGCGCCAGCAGCCAAGATACAGGGGGGAATTCACCCCTCCACTTT
size: few; D: TRBD1; V: TRBV4-3; length: 15; J: TRBJ2-3; CDR3: CASSQGDSRTDTQYF; DNA: TGCGCCAGCAGCCAAGGGGACAGTAGGACAGATACGCAGTATTTT
size: few; D: NA; V: TRBV5-4; length: 14; J: TRBJ1-5; CDR3: CASSLAGTRQPQHF; DNA: TGTGCCAGCAGCTTGGCAGGAACCAGGCAGCCCCAGCATTTT
size: NA; D: NA; V: TRBV12-5; length: 13; J: TRBJ1-2; CDR3: CASGGGSTYGYTF; DNA: TGTGCTAGTGGGGGTGGGAGTACCTATGGCTACACCTTC
size: few; D: NA; V: TRBV6-5; length: 14; J: TRBJ2-1; CDR3: CASSPPGPYNEQFF; DNA: TGTGCCAGCAGCCCCCCAGGCCCTTACAATGAGCAGTTCTTC
size: NA; D: TRBD1; V: TRBV7-2; length: 17; J: TRBJ2-7; CDR3: CASSFPLTGGSSYEQYF; DNA: TGTGCCAGCAGCTTCCCGCTTACAGGGGGGAGCTCCTACGAGCAGTACTTC
size: NA; D: NA; V: TRBV7-3; length: 13; J: TRBJ1-1; CDR3: CASSLTGPTEAFF; DNA: TGTGCCAGCAGCTTGACAGGTCCCACTGAAGCTTTCTTT
size: few; D: NA; V: TRBV28; length: 16; J: TRBJ1-4; CDR3: CASSLPPLGLNEKLFF; DNA: TGTGCCAGCAGTCTCCCGCCCCTGGGGCTTAATGAAAAACTGTTTTTT
size: once; D: NA; V: TRBV28; length: 13; J: TRBJ1-4; CDR3: CASSSSTNEKLFF; DNA: TGTGCCAGCAGTTCCTCAACTAATGAAAAACTGTTTTTT
size: NA; D: NA; V: TRBV4-2; length: 16; J: TRBJ2-1; CDR3: CASSLGRGDKDNEQFF; DNA: TGTGCCAGCAGCCTGGGGCGGGGCGACAAGGACAATGAGCAGTTCTTC
size: NA; D: NA; V: TRBV5-5; length: 15; J: TRBJ1-5; CDR3: CASSSRDNLVQPQHF; DNA: TGTGCCAGCAGCTCCCGGGACAACTTAGTTCAGCCCCAGCATTTT